The entry that follows covers one T cell receptor (beta chain) sequence. Its ends do not fully match the called genes, so a read error is possible. This CDR3 comprises 11 residues. Germline V gives CDR1 MNHEY, CDR2 SVGAGI. The sequencing template was cDNA reverse transcribed from extracted RNA. Here immunoSEQ multiplex PCR was the method, and the copy in TCRdb shows in-frame clones only, minus some. In the table there are over 120,000 clones, 45% to 65% of which are singletons. Treatment indicated: oral pan-JAK inhibitor, 5-10 mg twice daily. Specimens obtained from alopecia areata patients comprised lesional scalp punch biopsies and peripheral blood. The sample comes from a study of CD8+ T cells in alopecia areata.

This TCR was recovered from a human donor with alopecia areata. Here the sequenced sample was CD8+ T cells sorted from blood, taken at week 4, from a patient treated with tofacitinib. The chain carries TRBV6-5 and TRBJ1-6; D may be TRBD1 (6 bases). The CDR3 region has the DNA TGTGCCAGCAGTTACTCCGGACAGAGATACTTC. Translating it yields CASSYSGQRYF.